Given below is one TCR beta chain in context. The antigen is undetermined. The source of the sample is a study of CD8 T cells in Susac syndrome. Random hexamers were used to reverse transcribe the RNA input (about 0.45 to 1 ug). By means of immunoSEQ multiplex PCR, TCR beta CDR3 spanning 54 Vbeta and 13 Jbeta underwent amplification. MiXCR, applied by TCRdb to the immunoSEQ multiplex PCR reads, yields one record per CDR3 protein. This sample has roughly 200,000 distinct CDR3 sequences; over 85% occur once, and the top ten carry around 0.093%. FACS enriched CD8+ TEMRA cells, while bulk CD8+ and CD4+ were negatively isolated. The germline V gene has CDR1 MNHNS and CDR2 SASEGT. Trimming at V came to 4 bases and at J to 9 bases, leaving 10 bases not matched to a gene. The CDR3 is 15 amino acids. Study-wide results and caveats: The study's TCR sequencing and HLA analysis covered a relatively small number of individuals, and the study acknowledged this.

The material sequenced was CD4+ T cells from PBMCs. The chain uses TRBV6-1 and TRBJ2-1; 9 nucleotides match TRBD1. This TCR was sampled from a human donor in good health. The CDR3 nucleotides read TGTGCCAGCAGTGCCCTCGACAGGGGGACCTTTGAGCAGTTCTTC. Residues: CASSALDRGTFEQFF.